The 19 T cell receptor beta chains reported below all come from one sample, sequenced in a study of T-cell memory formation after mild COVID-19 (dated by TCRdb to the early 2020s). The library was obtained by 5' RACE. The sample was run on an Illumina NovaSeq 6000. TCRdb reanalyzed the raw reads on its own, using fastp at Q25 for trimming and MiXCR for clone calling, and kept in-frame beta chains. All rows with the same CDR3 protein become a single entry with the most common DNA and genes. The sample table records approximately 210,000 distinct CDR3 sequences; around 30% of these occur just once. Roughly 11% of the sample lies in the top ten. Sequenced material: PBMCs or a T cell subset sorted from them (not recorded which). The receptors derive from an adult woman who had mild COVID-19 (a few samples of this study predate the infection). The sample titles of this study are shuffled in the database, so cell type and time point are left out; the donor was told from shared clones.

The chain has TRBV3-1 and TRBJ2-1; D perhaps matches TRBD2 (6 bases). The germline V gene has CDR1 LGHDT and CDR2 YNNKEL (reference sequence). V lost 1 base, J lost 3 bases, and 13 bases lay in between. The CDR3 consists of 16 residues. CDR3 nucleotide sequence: TGTGCCAGCAGCCAAGTTGATGGAGGGCGCTACAATGAGCAGTTCTTC. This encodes CASSQVDGGRYNEQFF.

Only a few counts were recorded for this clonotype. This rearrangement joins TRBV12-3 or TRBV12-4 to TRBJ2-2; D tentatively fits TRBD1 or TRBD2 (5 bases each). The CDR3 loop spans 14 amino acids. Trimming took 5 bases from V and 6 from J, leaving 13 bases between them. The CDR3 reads CASSPSPRAGELFF. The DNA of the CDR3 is TGTGCCAGCAGTCCTAGCCCCAGGGCCGGGGAGCTGTTTTTT.

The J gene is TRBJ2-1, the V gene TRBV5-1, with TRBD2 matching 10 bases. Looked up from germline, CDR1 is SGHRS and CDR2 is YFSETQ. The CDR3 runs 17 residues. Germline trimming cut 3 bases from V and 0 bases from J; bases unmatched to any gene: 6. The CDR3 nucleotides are TGCGCCAGCAGCTGGGGAGTAGCGGGAGGCTCCTACAATGAGCAGTTCTTC. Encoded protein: CASSWGVAGGSYNEQFF.

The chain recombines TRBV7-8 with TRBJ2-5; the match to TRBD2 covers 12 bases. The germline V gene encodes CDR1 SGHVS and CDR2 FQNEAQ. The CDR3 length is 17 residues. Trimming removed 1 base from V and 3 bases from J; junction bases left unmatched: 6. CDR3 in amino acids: CASSLGGLAGPKETQYF. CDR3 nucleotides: TGTGCCAGCAGCTTAGGTGGACTAGCGGGACCGAAAGAGACCCAGTACTTC.

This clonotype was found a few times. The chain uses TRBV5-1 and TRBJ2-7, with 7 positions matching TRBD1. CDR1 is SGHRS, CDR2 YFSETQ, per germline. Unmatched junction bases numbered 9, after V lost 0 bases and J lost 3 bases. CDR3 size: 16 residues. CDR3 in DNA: TGCGCCAGCAGCTTGGAAGCCCGGACAGGAGTCTACGAGCAGTACTTC. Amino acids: CASSLEARTGVYEQYF.

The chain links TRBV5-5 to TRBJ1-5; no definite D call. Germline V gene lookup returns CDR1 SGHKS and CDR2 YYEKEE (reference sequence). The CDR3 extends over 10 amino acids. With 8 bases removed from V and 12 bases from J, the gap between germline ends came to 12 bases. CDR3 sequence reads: CARLRAVQHF. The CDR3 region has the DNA TGTGCCAGGCTGCGGGCGGTCCAGCATTTT.

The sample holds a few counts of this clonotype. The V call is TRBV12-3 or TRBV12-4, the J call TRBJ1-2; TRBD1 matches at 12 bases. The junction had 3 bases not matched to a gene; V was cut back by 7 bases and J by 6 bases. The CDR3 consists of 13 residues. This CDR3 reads CASIRDRGHGYTF. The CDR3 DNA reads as TGTGCCAGCATTCGGGACAGGGGGCATGGCTACACCTTC.

The CDR3 sequence is CASLPGVKAFF. The CDR3 DNA follows: TGTGCCAGCCTCCCGGGGGTGAAAGCTTTCTTT. The V gene is TRBV2, the J gene TRBJ1-1; a weak D match, TRBD1 (5 bases). The germline gives CDR1 SNHLY, CDR2 FYNNEI. The CDR3 has 11 residues. V dropped 8 bases and J dropped 9 bases, with 13 bases sitting between them.

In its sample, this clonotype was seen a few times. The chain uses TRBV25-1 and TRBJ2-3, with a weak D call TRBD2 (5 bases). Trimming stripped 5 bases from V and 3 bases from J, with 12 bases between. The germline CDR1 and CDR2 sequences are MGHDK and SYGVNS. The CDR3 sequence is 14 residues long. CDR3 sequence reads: CASSRGSITDTQYF. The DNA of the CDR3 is TGTGCCAGCAGTCGGGGTAGTATTACAGATACGCAGTATTTT.

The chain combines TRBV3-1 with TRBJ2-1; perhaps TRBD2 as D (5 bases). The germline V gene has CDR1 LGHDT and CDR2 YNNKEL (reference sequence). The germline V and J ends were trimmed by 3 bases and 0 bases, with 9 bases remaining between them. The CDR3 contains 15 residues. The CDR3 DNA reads TGTGCCAGCAGCCAGTGGAGGAGCTCCTACAATGAGCAGTTCTTC. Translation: CASSQWRSSYNEQFF.

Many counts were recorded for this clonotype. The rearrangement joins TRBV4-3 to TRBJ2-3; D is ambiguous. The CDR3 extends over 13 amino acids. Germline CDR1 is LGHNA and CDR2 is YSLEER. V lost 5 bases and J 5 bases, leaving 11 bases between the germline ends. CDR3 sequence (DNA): TGCGCCAGCAGCTCCTCATCCGTAGATACGCAGTATTTT. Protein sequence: CASSSSSVDTQYF.

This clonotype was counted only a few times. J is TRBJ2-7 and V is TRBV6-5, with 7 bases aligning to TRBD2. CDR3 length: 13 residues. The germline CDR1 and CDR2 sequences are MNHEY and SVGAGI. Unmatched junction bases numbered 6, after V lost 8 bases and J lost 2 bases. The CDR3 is CASGWEGAYEQYF. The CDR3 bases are TGTGCCAGCGGCTGGGAGGGCGCCTACGAGCAGTACTTC.

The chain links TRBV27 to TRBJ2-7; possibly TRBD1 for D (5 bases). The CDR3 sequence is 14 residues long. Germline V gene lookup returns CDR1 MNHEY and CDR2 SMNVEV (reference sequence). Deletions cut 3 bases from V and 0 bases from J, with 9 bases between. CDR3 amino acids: CASSFQGFSYEQYF. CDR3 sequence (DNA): TGTGCCAGCAGTTTTCAGGGATTCTCCTACGAGCAGTACTTC.

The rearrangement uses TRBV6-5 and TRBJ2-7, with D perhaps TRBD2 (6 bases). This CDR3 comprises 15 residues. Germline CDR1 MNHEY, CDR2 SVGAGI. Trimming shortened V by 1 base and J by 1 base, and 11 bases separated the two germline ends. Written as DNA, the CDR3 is TGTGCCAGCAGTTACTTGGAGGGTACATCCTACGAGCAGTACTTC. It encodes CASSYLEGTSYEQYF.

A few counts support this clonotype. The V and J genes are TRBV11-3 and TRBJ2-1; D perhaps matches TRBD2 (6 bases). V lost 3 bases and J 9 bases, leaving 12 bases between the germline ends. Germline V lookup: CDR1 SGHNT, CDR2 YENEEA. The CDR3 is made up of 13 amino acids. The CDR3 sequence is CASSFGRVGEQFF. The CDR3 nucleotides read TGTGCCAGCAGCTTCGGGAGAGTAGGTGAGCAGTTCTTC.

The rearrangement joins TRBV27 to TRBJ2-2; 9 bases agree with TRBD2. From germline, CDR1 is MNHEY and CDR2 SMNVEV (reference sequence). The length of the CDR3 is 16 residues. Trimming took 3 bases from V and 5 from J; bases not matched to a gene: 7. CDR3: CASSFLAGGPTGELFF. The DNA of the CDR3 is TGTGCCAGCAGTTTCCTGGCGGGAGGGCCGACCGGGGAGCTGTTTTTT.

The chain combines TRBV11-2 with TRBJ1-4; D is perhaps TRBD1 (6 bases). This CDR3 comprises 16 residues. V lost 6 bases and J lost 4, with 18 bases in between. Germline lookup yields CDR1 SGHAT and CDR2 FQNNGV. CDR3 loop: CASSQDRTPLNEKLFF. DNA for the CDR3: TGTGCCAGCAGTCAAGACAGGACCCCTCTTAATGAAAAACTGTTTTTT.

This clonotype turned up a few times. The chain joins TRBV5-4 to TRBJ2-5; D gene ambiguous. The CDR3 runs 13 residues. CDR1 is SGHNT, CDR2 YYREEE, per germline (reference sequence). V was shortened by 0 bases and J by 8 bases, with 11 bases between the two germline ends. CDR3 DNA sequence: TGTGCCAGCAGCTTGGCGGCCGGGCCCACCCAGTACTTC. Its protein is CASSLAAGPTQYF.

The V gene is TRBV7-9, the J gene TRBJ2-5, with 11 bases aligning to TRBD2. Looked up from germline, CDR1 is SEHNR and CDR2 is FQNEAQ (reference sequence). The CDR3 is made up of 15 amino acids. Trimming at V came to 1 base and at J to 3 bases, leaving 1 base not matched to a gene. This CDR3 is CASSLVGLAEETQYF. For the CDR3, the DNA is TGTGCCAGCAGCTTAGTGGGACTAGCGGAAGAGACCCAGTACTTC.